Listed here are 20 T cell receptor beta chains from one sample, sequenced in a study of technical replicates of blood from a few donors. Assay used: immunoSEQ multiplex PCR; TCRdb lists only in-frame clones, some missing. Found here are 55,000 to 80,000 clones, nearly 98% of them singletons; the top ten hold 0.2% to 0.25%. Specimen: T cells isolated from PBMCs. Receptors originate from a human donor in good health.

The genes are TRBV4-1 and TRBJ2-7, with a possible D match to TRBD1 (7 bases). Germline V gene sequence: CDR1 MGHRA, CDR2 YSYEKL. Trimming pared 0 bases from V and 6 bases from J, leaving 15 bases between. CDR3 length: 15 amino acids. CDR3 protein: CASSQDQGRGAEQYF. As DNA, the CDR3 is TGCGCCAGCAGCCAAGATCAAGGCAGGGGGGCCGAGCAGTACTTC.

This clone was picked up one time. This chain links TRBV10-3 with TRBJ2-2; D uncertain. Per germline, CDR1 ENHRY and CDR2 SYGVKD. CDR3 length: 12 amino acids. The V end was cut by 4 bases, the J end by 7 bases, with 7 bases between. CDR3 sequence: CAISVERGELFF. CDR3 DNA sequence: TGTGCCATCAGTGTTGAGCGCGGGGAGCTGTTTTTT.

V is TRBV11-3 and J is TRBJ2-1, with 8 bases matching TRBD2. The CDR3 covers 14 residues. Trimming cost V 8 bases and J 4 bases; bases outside gene matches: 7. Germline CDR1 is SGHNT and CDR2 is YENEEA. Here the CDR3 DNA reads TGTGCCAGCCAAAGCGGGGGCAAATACAATGAGCAGTTCTTC. It specifies CASQSGGKYNEQFF. The full variable domain, in which reference TRBV11-3 and TRBJ2-1 provide the parts outside the CDR3, is EAGVVQSPRYKIIEKKQPVAFWCNPISGHNTLYWYLQNLGQGPELLIRYENEEAVDDSQLPKDRFSAERLKGVDSTLKIQPAELGDSAVYLCASQSGGKYNEQFFGPGTRLTVL.

V gene TRBV7-9 combines with J gene TRBJ2-1; D gene uncertain. V was clipped by 2 bases and J by 8 bases, with 7 bases between them. The CDR3 sequence is 12 residues long. The germline V gene has CDR1 SEHNR and CDR2 FQNEAQ (reference sequence). CDR3 nucleotide sequence: TGTGCCAGCAGCTTAAGAGCTGATGAGCAGTTCTTC. It specifies CASSLRADEQFF.

This clone was picked up a small number of times. The chain is built from TRBV18 and TRBJ2-5, with a tentative D call TRBD2 (5 bases). The germline V gene encodes CDR1 KGHSH and CDR2 LQKENI. The CDR3 totals 15 residues. Trimming took off 6 bases at V and 2 bases at J, with 16 bases between the two ends. CDR3 residues: CASSPVDGGQETQYF. The CDR3 coding sequence is TGTGCCAGCTCCCCCGTTGACGGCGGGCAAGAGACCCAGTACTTC.

The V call is TRBV9, the J call TRBJ2-5, with 7 bases matching TRBD1. The CDR3 spans 14 residues. Germline V gives CDR1 SGDLS, CDR2 YYNGEE. After removal of 1 base from V and 4 bases from J, the junction contained 4 bases not matched to a gene. In DNA form, the CDR3 reads TGTGCCAGCAGCGTACAGGGGGTCGGAGAGACCCAGTACTTC. As protein: CASSVQGVGETQYF.

The J gene is TRBJ1-1, the V gene TRBV5-1; D is possibly TRBD1 (6 bases). Germline V gene data show CDR1 as SGHRS and CDR2 as YFSETQ. The CDR3 consists of 17 residues. V was clipped by 0 bases and J by 5 bases, with 20 bases between them. DNA of the CDR3: TGCGCCAGCAGCTTGGGCCCTGAACAGGGTCCGGGTACTGAAGCTTTCTTT. Translation: CASSLGPEQGPGTEAFF. Together with reference TRBV5-1 and TRBJ1-1, the CDR3 gives the full variable domain: KAGVTQTPRYLIKTRGQQVTLSCSPISGHRSVSWYQQTPGQGLQFLFEYFSETQRNKGNFPGRFSGRQFSNSRSEMNVSTLELGDSALYLCASSLGPEQGPGTEAFFGQGTRLTVV.

The chain carries TRBV29-1 and TRBJ2-4; tentatively, D is TRBD1 (6 bases). V lost 1 base and J 8 bases, leaving 12 bases between the germline ends. Germline CDR1 SQVTM, CDR2 ANQGSEA. The CDR3 loop spans 13 amino acids. The DNA of the CDR3 is TGCAGCGTTGAAGGTACAGAGGGGGACATTCAGTACTTC. Translated: CSVEGTEGDIQYF.

This sequence joins TRBV6-5 and TRBJ1-1; D possibly corresponds to TRBD1 (5 bases). Germline V gives CDR1 MNHEY, CDR2 SVGAGI. This CDR3 has 13 residues. The V end lost 1 base, the J end lost 5 bases, and 8 bases lay between the germline ends. CDR3 in amino acids: CASSYWGGTEAFF. The CDR3 nucleotides are TGTGCCAGCAGTTACTGGGGGGGAACTGAAGCTTTCTTT.

The gene calls are TRBV2 and TRBJ1-1; a possible D gene is TRBD1 (5 bases). The CDR3 is 14 residues long. CDR1 SNHLY and CDR2 FYNNEI come from the germline V gene. V lost 6 bases to trimming and J lost 2 bases, with 13 bases between them. CDR3 bases: TGTGCCAGCAGGGCCCGACAGCTTAACACTGAAGCTTTCTTT. Protein: CASRARQLNTEAFF.

This clone turned up a few times. The chain carries TRBV20-1 and TRBJ1-1; the match to TRBD1 covers 8 bases. With V trimmed by 1 base and J by 13 bases, 5 bases remained unmatched. Per germline, CDR1 DFQATT and CDR2 SNEGSKA (reference sequence). The CDR3 has 11 amino acids. CDR3 coding DNA: TGCAGTGCTAGAGTCCCAGGGGGCGATTTCTTT. It translates to CSARVPGGDFF.

The genes are TRBV12-5 and TRBJ2-3; maybe TRBD1 (6 bases). V lost 4 bases to trimming and J lost 2 bases, with 16 bases between them. CDR1 and CDR2 from the germline V gene are LGHNT and FRNRAP. The CDR3 loop spans 16 amino acids. The CDR3 reads CASGYRRGPDTDTQYF. CDR3 bases: TGTGCTAGTGGTTACCGCAGGGGTCCAGACACAGATACGCAGTATTTT.

This chain connects TRBV29-1 to TRBJ1-3; D might be TRBD1 (5 bases). This CDR3 region has 15 residues. Between the trimmed V and J ends, which lost 3 bases and 3 bases, there was a span of 15 bases. Germline-derived CDR1 and CDR2 are SQVTM and ANQGSEA. The CDR3 loop is CSVDFGQGIGNTIYF. The CDR3 DNA sequence: TGCAGCGTTGATTTTGGTCAGGGAATTGGAAACACCATATATTTT.

This chain uses TRBV12-5 with TRBJ2-2; D gene unclear. The CDR3 is 11 residues long. Germline V gives CDR1 LGHNT, CDR2 FRNRAP. Trimming removed 5 bases from V and 7 bases from J, with 5 bases in between. CDR3 sequence: CASGPGGELFF. In DNA, the CDR3 is TGTGCTAGTGGTCCGGGCGGGGAGCTGTTTTTT.

The chain joins TRBV19 to TRBJ1-1; TRBD1 is a possible D gene (5 bases). The CDR3 is 14 amino acids. The germline gives CDR1 LNHDA, CDR2 SQIVND (reference sequence). V gave up 7 bases and J gave up 0 bases, with 12 bases separating them. The CDR3 nucleotides are TGTGCCAGTAATTCCATGACAGTGAACACTGAAGCTTTCTTT. It encodes CASNSMTVNTEAFF.

V usage is TRBV4-1 and J usage is TRBJ2-7, with a possible D match to TRBD2 (6 bases). Germline CDR1 is MGHRA and CDR2 is YSYEKL. This CDR3 contains 15 residues. The ends were cut back, 4 bases at V and 5 bases at J, with 18 bases in the middle. The CDR3 nucleotides are TGCGCCAGCAGCCCCTCCCTCGGGACTCTGAACGAGCAGTACTTC. As protein: CASSPSLGTLNEQYF.

The V and J genes are TRBV7-9 and TRBJ1-4; 7 bases match TRBD1. V lost 1 base to trimming and J lost 10 bases; unmatched junction nucleotides: 0. The CDR3 is 12 residues long. From germline, CDR1 is SEHNR and CDR2 FQNEAQ (reference sequence). The CDR3 DNA follows: TGTGCCAGCAGCTTAGACAGGGGAAAACTGTTTTTT. Encoded protein: CASSLDRGKLFF.

The chain has TRBV5-4 and TRBJ1-4, with D perhaps matching TRBD1 (5 bases). CDR3 length equals 14 residues. The V end was cut by 1 base, the J end by 4 bases, with 8 bases between. Per germline, CDR1 SGHNT and CDR2 YYREEE (reference sequence). The chain's CDR3 is CASSLPGLNEKLFF. Here the CDR3 DNA reads TGTGCCAGCAGCTTGCCAGGGCTTAATGAAAAACTGTTTTTT.

This clone came up once. V gene TRBV6-1 combines with J gene TRBJ2-7, with 11 bases identical to TRBD2. Unmatched junction bases numbered 10, after V lost 0 bases and J lost 12 bases. The germline V gene has CDR1 MNHNS and CDR2 SASEGT. The CDR3 has 15 residues. CDR3 protein: CASSEAVLAGATGYF. In nucleotides, the CDR3 is TGTGCCAGCAGTGAAGCGGTACTAGCGGGGGCCACGGGGTACTTC.

V is TRBV6-5 and J is TRBJ2-7; D call uncertain. Germline V gene lookup returns CDR1 MNHEY and CDR2 SVGAGI. The V end lost 4 bases, the J end lost 11 bases, and 12 bases lay between the germline ends. This CDR3 is built from 11 residues. As DNA, the CDR3 is TGTGCCAGCAGTTCCGCTCGAGAGGAGTACTTC. Its protein product is CASSSAREEYF.